The source of this T cell receptor beta chain is a study of T cell clonotyping in hematopoietic cell transplantation. Data came from immunoSEQ multiplex PCR; TCRdb stores just in-frame clones and leaves some out. The sample holds around 7,000 clones, around nine tenths seen once. The CDR3 consists of 14 residues. Germline CDR1 and CDR2: SNHLY and FYNNEI. V dropped 9 bases and J dropped 4; count of bases not matched to a gene: 6. This clonotype was sampled from a female patient aged 50-60 years who had an allogeneic stem cell transplant from an unrelated donor, so the T cells may come from the graft donor. Some clones in this sample may be carry-over from other donors' samples. The chain combines TRBV2 with TRBJ2-2; 9 bases fit TRBD1. Specimen: PBMCs, collected 30 days after allogeneic stem cell transplant. The CDR3 loop is CARQGASSTGELFF. The CDR3 DNA reads as TGTGCCAGACAGGGGGCGTCGAGCACCGGGGAGCTGTTTTTT.